The entry that follows covers one T cell receptor beta chain sequence. No antigen is known for it. At the survey level, the v3.0 immunoSEQ assay was run. Generated by immunoSEQ multiplex PCR, the TCRdb table keeps only in-frame clones and is missing some. The sample carries under 20,000 clones, roughly 80% recorded once. The entry originates in a study of long-term antiretroviral therapy in people with HIV. Study-wide results and limits: Repertoire composition at all time points was dominated by clones that had expanded before ART. Sampling of blood ran from about 2003 to 2018, and older ART regimens were possibly in use.

Two or more post-ART PBMC samples, plus at least one pre-ART sample, were available for each donor. Trimming left V 0 bases short and J 1 base short, with 8 bases between. This CDR3 region has 14 residues. Germline V lookup: CDR1 SGHTS, CDR2 YDEGEE. The clonotype was recovered from a middle-aged woman with HIV. The sample in question was unsorted PBMCs, obtained 2.3 years after starting antiretroviral therapy. V is TRBV5-8 and J is TRBJ2-7; D is undetermined. The CDR3 sequence is CASSLELPSYEQYF. The CDR3 DNA sequence: TGTGCCAGCAGCTTGGAACTACCTTCCTACGAGCAGTACTTC.